The 7 T cell receptor delta chains reported below all come from one sample, sequenced in a study of gamma-delta chains in newborns, infants, children (dated by TCRdb to between 2017 and 2020). These reads were obtained on an Illumina MiSeq. Public reads were reanalyzed in TCRdb with CATT, and rows carrying the same DNA were merged afterwards. The sample profile shows 15,000 or so delta-chain clones; about 7% of them were found once. The ten largest clonotypes hold approximately 20% of the sample. The specimen sequenced was blood. Source of these receptors: a child who was a newborn, infant or young child, either healthy, febrile or measles-vaccinated (not recorded which).

This clone came up a few times. V usage is TRDV2 and J usage is TRDJ3, with TRDD3 matching 7 bases. The V gene end was trimmed by 3 bases and the J gene end by 0 bases; junction bases not matched to a gene: 7. Germline CDR1 and CDR2: GEAIGNYY and EKD. The CDR3 extends over 18 amino acids. Here the CDR3 DNA reads TGTGCCTGTGACGCCGGGGGATTTCGCTCCTGGGACACCCGACAGATGTTTTTC. It specifies CACDAGGFRSWDTRQMFF.

This clone occurred a few times. The rearrangement joins TRDV2 to TRDJ3; D is perhaps TRDD3 (6 bases). V was trimmed by 1 base and J by 1 base, leaving 13 bases between them. Germline-derived CDR1 and CDR2 are GEAIGNYY and EKD. This CDR3 has 18 residues. The CDR3 bases are TGTGCCTGTGACACTCTGGGGTTCCGGTCCTGGGACACCCGACAGATGTTTTTC. Protein: CACDTLGFRSWDTRQMFF.

By share, this clone counts as medium-sized. One base away lies a much larger clone, so this may be a sequencing read error. Distinct nucleotide sequences in the sample also encode this CDR3. This chain links TRDV2 with TRDJ2; 9 bases are a match to TRDD3. The J segment lost 4 bases and the V segment lost 1 base, leaving 0 bases of the junction unmatched. The CDR3 covers 14 residues. CDR1 and CDR2 from the germline V gene are GEAIGNYY and EKD. The CDR3 DNA follows: TGTGCCTGTGACACACTGGGGGAGACAGCACAACTCTTCTTT. This sequence encodes CACDTLGETAQLFF.

This clone occurred a few times. Distinct nucleotide sequences in the sample also encode this CDR3. The rearrangement links TRDV2 to TRDJ2; the match to TRDD3 covers 7 bases. Trimming removed 3 bases from V and 8 bases from J; junction bases left unmatched: 20. The germline V gene encodes CDR1 GEAIGNYY and CDR2 EKD. The CDR3 is 18 amino acids. The DNA for the CDR3 is TGTGCCTGTGACGCCCTACTAGGAGGGGATAGAAAAACGGCACAACTCTTCTTT. Residues: CACDALLGGDRKTAQLFF.

This clone was picked up a small number of times. TCRdb's protein for this DNA is that of a much larger clone and differs from the translation at residue 5, likely a read error; the protein shown is the DNA translation. The CDR3 DNA reads as TGTGCCTGTGACATCGTGGATACTCGGGACACCCGACAGATGTTTTTC. It specifies CACDIVDTRDTRQMFF. The chain is built from TRDV2 and TRDJ3; tentatively, D is TRDD3 (6 bases). This CDR3 is 16 amino acids long. Germline V gene lookup returns CDR1 GEAIGNYY and CDR2 EKD. V was cut by 2 bases and J by 5 bases, with 12 bases left in between.

Comment on this clone: A far bigger clonotype differs at one base, so this is likely a read error. The rearrangement uses TRDV2 and TRDJ2, with TRDD3 matching 12 bases. Per germline, CDR1 GEAIGNYY and CDR2 EKD. This CDR3 has 16 residues. Here the CDR3 DNA reads TGTGCCTGTGACGTACTGGGGGATACTTTGACAGTACAACTCTTCTTT. It specifies CACDVLGDTLTVQLFF.

Turning to this clone: Compared with germline, one end of the junction differs, possibly owing to a read error. The V call is TRDV2, the J call TRDJ3; 8 bases map to TRDD3. CDR1 is GEAIGNYY and CDR2 is EKD in the germline V gene. The CDR3 has 17 amino acids. CDR3 sequence (DNA): TGTGCCTGTGACGGGATACGCGGCTCCTGGGGCACCCGACAGATGTTTTTC. It codes for CACDGIRGSWGTRQMFF.